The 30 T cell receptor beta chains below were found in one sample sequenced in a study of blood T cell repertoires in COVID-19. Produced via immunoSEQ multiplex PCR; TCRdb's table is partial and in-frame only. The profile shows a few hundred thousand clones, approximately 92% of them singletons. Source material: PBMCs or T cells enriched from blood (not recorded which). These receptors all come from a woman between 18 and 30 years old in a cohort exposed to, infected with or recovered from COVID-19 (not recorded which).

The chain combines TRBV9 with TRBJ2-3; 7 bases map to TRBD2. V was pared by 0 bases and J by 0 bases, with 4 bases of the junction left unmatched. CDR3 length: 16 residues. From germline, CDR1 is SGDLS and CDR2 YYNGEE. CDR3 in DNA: TGTGCCAGCAGCGTAGGGGAGACTAGCAGCACAGATACGCAGTATTTT. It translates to CASSVGETSSTDTQYF. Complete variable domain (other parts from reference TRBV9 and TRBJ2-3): DSGVTQTPKHLITATGQRVTLRCSPRSGDLSVYWYQQSLDQGLQFLIQYYNGEERAKGNILERFSAQQFPDLHSELNLSSLELGDSALYFCASSVGETSSTDTQYFGPGTRLTVL.

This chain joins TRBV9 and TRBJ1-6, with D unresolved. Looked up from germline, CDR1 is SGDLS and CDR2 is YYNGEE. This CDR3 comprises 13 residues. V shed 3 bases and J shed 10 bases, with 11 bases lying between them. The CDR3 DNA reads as TGTGCCAGCAGCGCCTCCACAGACTCACCCCTCCACTTT. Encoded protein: CASSASTDSPLHF.

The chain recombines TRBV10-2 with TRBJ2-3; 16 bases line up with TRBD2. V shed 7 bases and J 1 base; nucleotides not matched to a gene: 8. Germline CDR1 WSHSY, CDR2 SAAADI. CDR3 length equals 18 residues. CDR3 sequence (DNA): TGCGCCAGCATCCCCGGGACTAGCGGGGGGGAAGGCACAGATACGCAGTATTTT. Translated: CASIPGTSGGEGTDTQYF.

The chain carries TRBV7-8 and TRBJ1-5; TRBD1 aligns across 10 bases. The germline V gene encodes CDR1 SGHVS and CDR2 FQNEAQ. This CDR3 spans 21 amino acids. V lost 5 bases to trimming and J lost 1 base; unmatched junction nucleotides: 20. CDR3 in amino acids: CASSAYRDRGPPVLSNQPQHF. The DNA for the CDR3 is TGTGCCAGCAGCGCCTACCGGGACAGGGGACCCCCGGTCCTGAGCAATCAGCCCCAGCATTTT.

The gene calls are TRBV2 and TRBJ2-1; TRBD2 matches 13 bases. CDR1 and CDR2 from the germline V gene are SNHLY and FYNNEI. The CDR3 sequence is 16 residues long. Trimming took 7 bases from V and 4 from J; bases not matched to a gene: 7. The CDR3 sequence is CASNRLAGGQYNEQFF. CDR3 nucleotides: TGTGCCAGCAATAGACTAGCGGGGGGCCAATACAATGAGCAGTTCTTC. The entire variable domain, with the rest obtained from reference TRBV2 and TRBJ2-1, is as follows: EPEVTQTPSHQVTQMGQEVILRCVPISNHLYFYWYRQILGQKVEFLVSFYNNEISEKSEIFDDQFSVERPDGSNFTLKIRSTKLEDSAMYFCASNRLAGGQYNEQFFGPGTRLTVL.

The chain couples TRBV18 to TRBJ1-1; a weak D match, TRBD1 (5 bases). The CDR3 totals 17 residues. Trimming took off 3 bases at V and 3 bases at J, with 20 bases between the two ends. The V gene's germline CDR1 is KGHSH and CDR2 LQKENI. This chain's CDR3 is CASSPRDRGGSDTEAFF. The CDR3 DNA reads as TGTGCCAGCTCACCGAGGGATAGGGGAGGTTCGGACACTGAAGCTTTCTTT. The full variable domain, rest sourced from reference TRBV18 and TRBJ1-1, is NAGVMQNPRHLVRRRGQEARLRCSPMKGHSHVYWYRQLPEEGLKFMVYLQKENIIDESGMPKERFSAEFPKEGPSILRIQQVVRGDSAAYFCASSPRDRGGSDTEAFFGQGTRLTVV.

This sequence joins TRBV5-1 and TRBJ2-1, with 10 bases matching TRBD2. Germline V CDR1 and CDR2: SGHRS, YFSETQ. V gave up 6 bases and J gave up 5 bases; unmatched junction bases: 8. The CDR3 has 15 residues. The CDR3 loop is CASTTGTSAHNEQFF. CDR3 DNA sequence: TGCGCCAGCACCACCGGGACTAGCGCTCACAATGAGCAGTTCTTC. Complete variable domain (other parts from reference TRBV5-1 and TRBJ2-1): KAGVTQTPRYLIKTRGQQVTLSCSPISGHRSVSWYQQTPGQGLQFLFEYFSETQRNKGNFPGRFSGRQFSNSRSEMNVSTLELGDSALYLCASTTGTSAHNEQFFGPGTRLTVL.

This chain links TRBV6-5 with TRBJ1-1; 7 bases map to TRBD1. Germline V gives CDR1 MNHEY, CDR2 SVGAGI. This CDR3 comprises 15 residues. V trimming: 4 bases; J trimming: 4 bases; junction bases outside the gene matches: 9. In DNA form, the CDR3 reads TGTGCCAGCAGTTCTTTGAGGCAGGGGGGCACTGAAGCTTTCTTT. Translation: CASSSLRQGGTEAFF.

CDR3 protein: CASSYCARLGYTF. The CDR3 nucleotides read TGTGCCAGCAGCTACTGTGCCAGGCTAGGCTACACCTTC. The chain combines TRBV21-1 with TRBJ1-2; the table's D call, TRBD1, has no DNA check behind it. TRBV21-1 is given as a pseudogene. The CDR3 is made up of 13 amino acids.

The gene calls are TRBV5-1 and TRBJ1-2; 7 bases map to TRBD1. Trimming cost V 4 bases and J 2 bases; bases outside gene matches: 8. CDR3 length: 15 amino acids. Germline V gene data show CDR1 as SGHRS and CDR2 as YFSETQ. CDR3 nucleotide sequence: TGCGCCAGCAGCAAAACGGGACAGAACAACTATGGCTACACCTTC. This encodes CASSKTGQNNYGYTF.

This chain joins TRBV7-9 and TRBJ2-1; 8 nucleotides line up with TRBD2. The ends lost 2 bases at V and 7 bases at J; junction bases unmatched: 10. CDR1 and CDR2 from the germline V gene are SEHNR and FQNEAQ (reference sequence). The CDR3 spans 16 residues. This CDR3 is CASSLKAGGSENEQFF. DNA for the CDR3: TGTGCCAGCAGCTTAAAGGCGGGGGGTAGCGAGAATGAGCAGTTCTTC.

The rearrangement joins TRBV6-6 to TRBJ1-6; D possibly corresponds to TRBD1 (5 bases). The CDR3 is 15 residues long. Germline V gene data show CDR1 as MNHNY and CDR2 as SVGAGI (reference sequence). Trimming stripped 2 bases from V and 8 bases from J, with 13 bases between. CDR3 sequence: CASSYDPGIYSPLHF. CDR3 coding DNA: TGTGCCAGCAGTTACGATCCAGGGATATATTCACCCCTCCACTTT.

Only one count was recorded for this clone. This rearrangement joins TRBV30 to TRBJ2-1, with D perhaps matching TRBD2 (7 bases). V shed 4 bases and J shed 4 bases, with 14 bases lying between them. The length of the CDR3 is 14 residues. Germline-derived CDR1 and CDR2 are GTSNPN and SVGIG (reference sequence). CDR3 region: CAWTLGRGYNEQFF. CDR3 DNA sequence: TGTGCCTGGACCCTAGGGAGGGGGTACAATGAGCAGTTCTTC.

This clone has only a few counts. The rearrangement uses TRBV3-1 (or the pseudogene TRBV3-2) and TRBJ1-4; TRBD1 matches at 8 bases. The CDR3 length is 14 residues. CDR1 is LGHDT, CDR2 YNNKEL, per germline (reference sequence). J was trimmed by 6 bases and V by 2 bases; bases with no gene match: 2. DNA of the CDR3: TGTGCCAGCAGCCAACTGACAGGGGATGAAAAACTGTTTTTT. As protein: CASSQLTGDEKLFF.

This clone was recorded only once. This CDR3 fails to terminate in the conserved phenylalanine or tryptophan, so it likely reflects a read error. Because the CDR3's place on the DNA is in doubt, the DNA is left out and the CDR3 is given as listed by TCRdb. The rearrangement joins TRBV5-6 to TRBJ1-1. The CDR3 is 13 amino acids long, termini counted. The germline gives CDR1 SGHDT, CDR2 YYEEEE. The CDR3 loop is CASSGTGGIPLQL.

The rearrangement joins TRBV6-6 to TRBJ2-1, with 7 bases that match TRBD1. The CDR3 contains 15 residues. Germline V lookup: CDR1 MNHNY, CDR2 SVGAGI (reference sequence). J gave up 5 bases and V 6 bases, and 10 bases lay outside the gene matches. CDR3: CASSRLGTVNNEQFF. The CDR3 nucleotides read TGTGCCAGCAGCCGCCTTGGGACAGTTAACAATGAGCAGTTCTTC.

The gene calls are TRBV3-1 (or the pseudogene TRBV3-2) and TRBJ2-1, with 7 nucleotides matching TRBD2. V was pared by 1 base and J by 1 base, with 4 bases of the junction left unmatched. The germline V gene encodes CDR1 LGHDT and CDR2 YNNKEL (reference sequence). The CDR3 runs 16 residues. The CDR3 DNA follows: TGTGCCAGCAGCCAAGCGGGAGGTAGGTCCTACAATGAGCAGTTCTTC. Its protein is CASSQAGGRSYNEQFF.

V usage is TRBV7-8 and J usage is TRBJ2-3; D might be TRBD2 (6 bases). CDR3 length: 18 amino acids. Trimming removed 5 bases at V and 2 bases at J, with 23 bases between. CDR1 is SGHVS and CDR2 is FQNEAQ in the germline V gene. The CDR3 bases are TGTGCCAGCAGCAGGGCCGATCGGGCTAGCGCCCTCACAGATACGCAGTATTTT. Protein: CASSRADRASALTDTQYF.

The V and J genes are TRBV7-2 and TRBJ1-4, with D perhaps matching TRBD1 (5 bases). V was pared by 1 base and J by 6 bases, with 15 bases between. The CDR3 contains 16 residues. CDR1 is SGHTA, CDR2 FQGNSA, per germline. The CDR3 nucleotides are TGTGCCAGCAGCTTAGTGAGTTTGGGGCATGATGAAAAACTGTTTTTT. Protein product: CASSLVSLGHDEKLFF.

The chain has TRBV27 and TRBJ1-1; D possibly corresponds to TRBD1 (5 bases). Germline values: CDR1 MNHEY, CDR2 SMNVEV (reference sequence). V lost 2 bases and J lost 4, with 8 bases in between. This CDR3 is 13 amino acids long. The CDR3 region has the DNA TGTGCCAGCAGTTTACAGGGATTCACTGAAGCTTTCTTT. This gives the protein CASSLQGFTEAFF.

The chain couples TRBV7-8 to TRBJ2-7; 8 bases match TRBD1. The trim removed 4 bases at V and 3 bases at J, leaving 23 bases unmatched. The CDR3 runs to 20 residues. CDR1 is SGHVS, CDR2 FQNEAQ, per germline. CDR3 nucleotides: TGTGCCAGCAGCTCCCTCCCCGGGCAGGGGGCATCAGGCGAGGTCTACGAGCAGTACTTC. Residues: CASSSLPGQGASGEVYEQYF.

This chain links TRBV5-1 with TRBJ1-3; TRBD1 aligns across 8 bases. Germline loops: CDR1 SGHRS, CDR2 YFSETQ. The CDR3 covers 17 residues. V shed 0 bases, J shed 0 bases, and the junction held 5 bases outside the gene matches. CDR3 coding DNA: TGCGCCAGCAGCTTGGAGGGGACAGGCGTCTCTGGAAACACCATATATTTT. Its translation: CASSLEGTGVSGNTIYF. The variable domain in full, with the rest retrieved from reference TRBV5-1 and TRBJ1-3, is KAGVTQTPRYLIKTRGQQVTLSCSPISGHRSVSWYQQTPGQGLQFLFEYFSETQRNKGNFPGRFSGRQFSNSRSEMNVSTLELGDSALYLCASSLEGTGVSGNTIYFGEGSWLTVV.

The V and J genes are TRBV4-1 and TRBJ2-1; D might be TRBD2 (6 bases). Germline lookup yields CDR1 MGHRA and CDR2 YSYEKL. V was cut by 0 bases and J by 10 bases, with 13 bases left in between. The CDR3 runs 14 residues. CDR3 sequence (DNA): TGCGCCAGCAGCCAAGATTCGGCGGGAAACGAGCAGTTCTTC. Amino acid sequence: CASSQDSAGNEQFF.

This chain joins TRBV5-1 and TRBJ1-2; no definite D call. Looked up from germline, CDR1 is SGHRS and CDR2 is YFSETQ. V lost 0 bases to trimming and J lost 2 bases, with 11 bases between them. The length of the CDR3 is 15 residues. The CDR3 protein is CASSLGPSVNYGYTF. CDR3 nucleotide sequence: TGCGCCAGCAGCTTGGGACCTAGTGTCAACTATGGCTACACCTTC.

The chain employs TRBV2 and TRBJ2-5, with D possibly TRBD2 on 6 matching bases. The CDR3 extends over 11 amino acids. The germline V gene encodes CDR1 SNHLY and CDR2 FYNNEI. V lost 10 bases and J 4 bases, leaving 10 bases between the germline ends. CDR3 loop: CAMGGPETQYF. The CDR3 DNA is TGTGCCATGGGGGGACCAGAGACCCAGTACTTC.

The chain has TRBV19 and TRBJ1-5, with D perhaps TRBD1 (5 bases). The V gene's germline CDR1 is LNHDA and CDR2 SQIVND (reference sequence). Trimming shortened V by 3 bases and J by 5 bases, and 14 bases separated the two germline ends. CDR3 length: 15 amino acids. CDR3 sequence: CASSILGRTDQPQHF. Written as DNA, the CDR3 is TGTGCCAGTAGTATTTTGGGGCGCACGGATCAGCCCCAGCATTTT.

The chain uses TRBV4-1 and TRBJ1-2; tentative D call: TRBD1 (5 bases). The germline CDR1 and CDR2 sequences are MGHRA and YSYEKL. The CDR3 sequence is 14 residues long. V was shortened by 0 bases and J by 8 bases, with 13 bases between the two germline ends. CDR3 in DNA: TGCGCCAGCAGCCAAGAGGGGCAGGTCCAGGGCTACACCTTC. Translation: CASSQEGQVQGYTF.

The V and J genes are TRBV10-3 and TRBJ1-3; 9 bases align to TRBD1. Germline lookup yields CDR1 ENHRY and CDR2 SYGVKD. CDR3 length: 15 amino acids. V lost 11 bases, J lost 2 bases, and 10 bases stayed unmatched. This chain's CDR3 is CAVTPGTGTGNTIYF. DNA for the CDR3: TGTGCCGTAACCCCCGGGACAGGGACTGGAAACACCATATATTTT.

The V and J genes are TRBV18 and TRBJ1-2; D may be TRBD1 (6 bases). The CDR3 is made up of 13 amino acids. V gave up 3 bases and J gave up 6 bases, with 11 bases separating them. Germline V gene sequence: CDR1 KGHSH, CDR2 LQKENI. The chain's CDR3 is CASSPDTGNGYTF. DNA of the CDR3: TGTGCCAGCTCACCGGACACAGGGAATGGCTACACCTTC.

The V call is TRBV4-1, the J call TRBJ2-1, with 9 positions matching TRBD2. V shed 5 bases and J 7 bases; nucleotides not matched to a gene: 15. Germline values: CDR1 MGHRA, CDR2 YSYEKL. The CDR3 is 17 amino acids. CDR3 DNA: TGCGCCAGCAGCTCATCCCTAGCTAGCGGGACTTTGAATGAGCAGTTCTTC. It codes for CASSSSLASGTLNEQFF.